The subject of this entry is one T cell receptor beta chain. TCRdb's copy holds only in-frame clones and misses some; the assay was immunoSEQ multiplex PCR. This sample has about 310,000 clones, with around 89% found just once. The data stem from a study of blood T cell repertoires in COVID-19. Study members were between about 18 and 100 years old and lived in over 20 US regions. After removal of 3 bases from V and 1 base from J, the junction contained 13 bases not matched to a gene. The CDR3 consists of 18 residues. CDR1 and CDR2 from the germline V gene are LGHDT and YNNKEL (reference sequence). V gene TRBV3-1 (or the pseudogene TRBV3-2) combines with J gene TRBJ1-1, with 8 bases matching TRBD1. This sequence was found in a woman between 40 and 55 years old who had recovered from COVID-19. Input material: PBMCs or T cells enriched from blood (not recorded which). CDR3: CASSQLDRGILWNTEAFF. The CDR3 bases are TGTGCCAGCAGCCAGTTAGACAGGGGTATTTTGTGGAACACTGAAGCTTTCTTT.